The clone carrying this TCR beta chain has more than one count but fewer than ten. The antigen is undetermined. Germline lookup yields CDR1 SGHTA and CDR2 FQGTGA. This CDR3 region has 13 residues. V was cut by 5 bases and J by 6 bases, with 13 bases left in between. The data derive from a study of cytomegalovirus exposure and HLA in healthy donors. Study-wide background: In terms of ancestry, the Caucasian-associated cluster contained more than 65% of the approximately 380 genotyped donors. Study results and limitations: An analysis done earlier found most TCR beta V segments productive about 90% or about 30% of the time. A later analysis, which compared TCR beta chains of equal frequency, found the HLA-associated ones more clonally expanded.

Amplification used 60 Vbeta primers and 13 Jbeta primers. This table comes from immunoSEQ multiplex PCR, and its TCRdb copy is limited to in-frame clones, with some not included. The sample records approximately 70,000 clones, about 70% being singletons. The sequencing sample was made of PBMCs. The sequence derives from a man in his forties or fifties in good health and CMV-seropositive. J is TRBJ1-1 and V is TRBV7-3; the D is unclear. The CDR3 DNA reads TGTGCCAGCAGCCCCCTGAGTCTGGCTGAAGCTTTCTTT. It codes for CASSPLSLAEAFF.